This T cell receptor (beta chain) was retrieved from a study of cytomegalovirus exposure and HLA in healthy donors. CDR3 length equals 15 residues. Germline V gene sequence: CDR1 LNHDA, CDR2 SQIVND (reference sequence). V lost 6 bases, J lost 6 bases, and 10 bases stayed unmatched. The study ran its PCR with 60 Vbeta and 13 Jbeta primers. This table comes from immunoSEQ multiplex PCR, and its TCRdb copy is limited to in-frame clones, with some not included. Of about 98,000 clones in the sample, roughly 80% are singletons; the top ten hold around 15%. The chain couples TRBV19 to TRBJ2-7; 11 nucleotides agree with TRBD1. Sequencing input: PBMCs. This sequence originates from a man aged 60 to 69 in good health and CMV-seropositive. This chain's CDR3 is CASRPDRGRLFEQYF. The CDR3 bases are TGTGCCAGTAGGCCGGACAGGGGGCGTCTATTCGAGCAGTACTTC. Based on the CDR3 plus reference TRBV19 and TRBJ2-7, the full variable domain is DGGITQSPKYLFRKEGQNVTLSCEQNLNHDAMYWYRQDPGQGLRLIYYSQIVNDFQKGDIAEGYSVSREKKESFPLTVTSAQKNPTAFYLCASRPDRGRLFEQYFGPGTRLTVT.